This TCR beta chain was sequenced in a study of shared clonotypes between healthy human individuals. About the study: CD8 memory received one plate per donor, CD8 naive two, CD4 memory three and CD4 naive three. General observations from the study: The study generally estimated greater richness for naive than memory subsets.

Naive CD8 populations comprised CD45RO-negative cells positively selected for CCR7, excluding terminally differentiated effector memory CD45RA+ cells. Adult Caucasians living in Nashville, Tennessee made up all of the donors. Only one count was recorded for this clone. Antigen unknown. Original processing methods: Junction-only immunoSEQ data arrived without quality scores, meaning filtering differed. Assay: immunoSEQ multiplex PCR; the TCRdb copy retains only in-frame clones and omits some. The V and J calls and clone size are taken from that table; D and trimming were inferred from the DNA. The table shows 2 million to 2.5 million clones, with under 95% occurring only once. This CDR3 is built from 12 residues. Germline loops: CDR1 SGHAT, CDR2 FQNNGV. V lost 3 bases and J 5 bases, leaving 8 bases between the germline ends.

V gene TRBV11-2 combines with J gene TRBJ2-7, with D hard to call. This receptor was taken from a man younger than 35 in good health. Some clones in this sample may be carry-over from other donors' samples. Sample: naive CD8+ T cells from PBMCs. This CDR3 is CASSLGLHEQYF. In DNA, the CDR3 is TGTGCCAGCAGCTTGGGATTGCACGAGCAGTACTTC.